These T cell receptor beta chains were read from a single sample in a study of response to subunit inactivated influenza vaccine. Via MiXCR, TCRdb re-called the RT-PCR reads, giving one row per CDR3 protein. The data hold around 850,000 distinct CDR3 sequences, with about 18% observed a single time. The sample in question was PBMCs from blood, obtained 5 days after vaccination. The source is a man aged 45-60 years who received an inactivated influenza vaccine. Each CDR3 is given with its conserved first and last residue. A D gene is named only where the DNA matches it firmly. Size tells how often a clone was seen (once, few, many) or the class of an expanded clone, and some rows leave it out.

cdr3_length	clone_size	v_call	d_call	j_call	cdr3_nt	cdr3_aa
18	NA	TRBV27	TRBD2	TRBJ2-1	TGTGCCAGCAGCCCGGGACTAGCGGGAGCGGGTCGCTACAATGAGCAGTTCTTC	CASSPGLAGAGRYNEQFF
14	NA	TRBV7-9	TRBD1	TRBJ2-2	TGTGCCAGCTCCTGGGACAGCAACACCGGGGAGCTGTTTTTT	CASSWDSNTGELFF
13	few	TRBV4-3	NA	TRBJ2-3	TGCGCCAGCAGCCAAGCCGCTAGCGATACGCAGTATTTT	CASSQAASDTQYF
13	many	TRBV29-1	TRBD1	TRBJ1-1	TGCAGCGTTGAGGGACAGCTGAACACTGAAGCTTTCTTT	CSVEGQLNTEAFF
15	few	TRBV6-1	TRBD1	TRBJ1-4	TGTGCCAGCAGCCCACAGACAGGGGCTAATGAAAAACTGTTTTTT	CASSPQTGANEKLFF
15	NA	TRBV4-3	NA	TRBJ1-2	TGCGCCAGCAGCCGTAGCATAAGCGCCGGCTATGGCTACACCTTC	CASSRSISAGYGYTF
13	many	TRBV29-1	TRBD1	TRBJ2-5	TGCAGCGTGGACACAGGGGGCGCAGAGACCCAGTACTTC	CSVDTGGAETQYF
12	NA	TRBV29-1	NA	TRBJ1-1	TGCAGCGTTGGAGGGTTCGGGACTGAAGCTTTCTTT	CSVGGFGTEAFF
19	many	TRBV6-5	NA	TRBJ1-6	TGTGCCAGCAGTTACGGATGGGAATGGCCGGACGGGTATAATTCACCCCTCCACTTT	CASSYGWEWPDGYNSPLHF
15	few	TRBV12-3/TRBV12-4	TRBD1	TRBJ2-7	TGTGCCAGCAGTCTTTCCGGGACAGGGGGACGGGAGCAGTACTTC	CASSLSGTGGREQYF
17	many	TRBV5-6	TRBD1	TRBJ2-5	TGTGCCAGCAGCTCACCCAGGGGACAGGTTATGGGGGAGACCCAGTACTTC	CASSSPRGQVMGETQYF
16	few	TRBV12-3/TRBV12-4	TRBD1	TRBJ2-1	TGTGCCAGCAGTGTACCCCGGGACAGACCCTACAATGAGCAGTTCTTC	CASSVPRDRPYNEQFF
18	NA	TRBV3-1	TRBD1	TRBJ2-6	TGTGCCAGCAGTGCCCCCGGACAGGGGGAAACTGGGGCCAACGTCCTGACTTTC	CASSAPGQGETGANVLTF
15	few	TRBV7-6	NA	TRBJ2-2	TGTGCCAGCAGCTTAGTCAGGGTGGACACCGGGGAGCTGTTTTTT	CASSLVRVDTGELFF
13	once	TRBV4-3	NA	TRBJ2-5	TGCGCCAGCAGCCAAGTAATAACGGGGACCCAGTACTTC	CASSQVITGTQYF
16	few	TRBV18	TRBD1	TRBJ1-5	TGTGCCAGCTCACCACAGGGGGCTCTGAGCAATCAGCCCCAGCATTTT	CASSPQGALSNQPQHF
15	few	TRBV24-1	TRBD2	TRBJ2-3	TGTGCCACCAGTGATTTGGCGGGAGCGACAGATACGCAGTATTTT	CATSDLAGATDTQYF
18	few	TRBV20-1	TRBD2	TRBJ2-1	TGCAGTGCTAGGCCGACTAGCGGGAGGGACAACTCCTACAATGAGCAGTTCTTC	CSARPTSGRDNSYNEQFF
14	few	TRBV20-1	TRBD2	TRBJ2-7	TGCAGTGCTAGTAAGGGACTAGCGGGGGGCGAGCAGTACTTC	CSASKGLAGGEQYF
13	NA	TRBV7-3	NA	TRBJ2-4	TGTGCCAGCAGCTTAATGTCAAGCGGCATTCAGTACTTC	CASSLMSSGIQYF
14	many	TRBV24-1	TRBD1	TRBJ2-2	TGTGCCACCAGTCGACAGGGTTCCCCCGGGGAGCTGTTTTTT	CATSRQGSPGELFF
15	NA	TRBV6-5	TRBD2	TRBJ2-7	TGTGCCAGCAGTTTCGGTAGCGGGAGCCCTTACGAGCAGTACTTC	CASSFGSGSPYEQYF
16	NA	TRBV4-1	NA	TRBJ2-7	TGCGCCAGCAGCCAAGATATGGGGATTAGCGTTTACGAGCAGTACTTC	CASSQDMGISVYEQYF
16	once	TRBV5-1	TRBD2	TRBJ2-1	TGCGCCAGCAGCTTCTTGACTAGCGGGGGCGCCCGGGAGCAGTTCTTC	CASSFLTSGGAREQFF
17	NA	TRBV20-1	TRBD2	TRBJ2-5	TGCAGTGCTAGCCCCGGGACTAGCTTCCACGACCAAGAGACCCAGTACTTC	CSASPGTSFHDQETQYF
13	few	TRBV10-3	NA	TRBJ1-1	TGTGCCAGTAAGACAGGACCGAACACTGAAGCTTTCTTT	CASKTGPNTEAFF
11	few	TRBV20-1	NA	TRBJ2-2	TGCAGTGCCGTGAACATCGGGGAGCTGTTTTTT	CSAVNIGELFF
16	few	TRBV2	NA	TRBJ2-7	TGTGCCAGCAGTGAAGGGTCCCCTGCTTCTTCCTACGAGCAGTACTTC	CASSEGSPASSYEQYF
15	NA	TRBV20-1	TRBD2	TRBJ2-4	TGCAGTGCTACGAGTGAGCGGGAGGGCCTTAACATTCAGTACTTC	CSATSEREGLNIQYF
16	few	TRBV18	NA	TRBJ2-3	TGTGCCAGCTCACCTCACAGGACAGTTAGCACAGATACGCAGTATTTT	CASSPHRTVSTDTQYF
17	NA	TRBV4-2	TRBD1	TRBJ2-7	TGTGCCAGCAGCCAAGTCTACTCCGGACAGGAGTCCTACGAGCAGTACTTC	CASSQVYSGQESYEQYF
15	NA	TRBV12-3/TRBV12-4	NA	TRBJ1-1	TGTGCCAGCAGTCAAGTGACAGGCGAGGACACTGAAGCTTTCTTT	CASSQVTGEDTEAFF
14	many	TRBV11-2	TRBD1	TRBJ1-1	TGTGCCAGCAGCTGGGGACAGGGTCGCACTGAAGCTTTCTTT	CASSWGQGRTEAFF
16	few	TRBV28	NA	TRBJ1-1	TGTGCCAGCAGCCCCGGTTCGGGCCGAGCGAACACTGAAGCTTTCTTT	CASSPGSGRANTEAFF
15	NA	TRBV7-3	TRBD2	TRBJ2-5	TGTGCCAGCAGTCGACTAGCGGGGACCCAAGAGACCCAGTACTTC	CASSRLAGTQETQYF
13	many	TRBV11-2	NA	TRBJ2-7	TGTGCCAGCAGCTTACCGTTCGGGGCTACACCCTACTTC	CASSLPFGATPYF
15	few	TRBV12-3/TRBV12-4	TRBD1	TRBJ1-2	TGTGCCAGCAGTTTTGAGGGGGCAGCTAACTATGGCTACACCTTC	CASSFEGAANYGYTF
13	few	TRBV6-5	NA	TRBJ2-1	TGTGCCAGCAGTTTAGGGAAGGGATTAGAACAGTTCTTC	CASSLGKGLEQFF
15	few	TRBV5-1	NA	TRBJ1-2	TGCGCCAGCAGCTTGGATCCGATAGCTAACTATGGCTACACCTTC	CASSLDPIANYGYTF
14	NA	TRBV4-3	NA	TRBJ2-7	TGCGCCAGCAGCCAATACGAGGGAAGTAACGAGCAGTACTTC	CASSQYEGSNEQYF
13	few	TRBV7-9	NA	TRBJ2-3	TGTGCCAGCAGCTTAGGGGATCTAAATACGCAGTATTTT	CASSLGDLNTQYF
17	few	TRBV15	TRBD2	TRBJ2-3	TGTGCCACCAGCAGAGATGCGGGGGACGGGTCCTTAAATACGCAGTATTTT	CATSRDAGDGSLNTQYF
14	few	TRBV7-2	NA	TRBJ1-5	TGTGCCAGCAGCTTAGAAGTGGGCCGGCAGCCCCAGCATTTT	CASSLEVGRQPQHF
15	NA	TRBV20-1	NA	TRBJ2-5	TGCAGTGCTAGAGAGCACTCTTGGGGAGCGGAGACCCAGTACTTC	CSAREHSWGAETQYF
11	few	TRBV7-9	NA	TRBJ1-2	TGTGCCAGCTCCGAGAGGGGACTCCATGCCTTC	CASSERGLHAF
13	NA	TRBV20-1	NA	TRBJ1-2	TGCAGTGCTGCTGACATTCTTAACTATGGCTACACCTTC	CSAADILNYGYTF